Presented here are 21 T cell receptor beta chains from one specimen sequenced in a study of T cell changes during pregnancy in multiple sclerosis. Assay used: immunoSEQ multiplex PCR; TCRdb lists only in-frame clones, some missing. The sample records tens of thousands of clones, around nine tenths being singletons. The source was CD4+ T cells from peripheral blood mononuclear cells, collected in the first trimester of pregnancy. Receptors originate from a female donor with multiple sclerosis, enrolled in a pregnancy study.

The chain carries TRBV5-1 and TRBJ2-3; TRBD2 aligns across 8 bases. CDR3 length: 14 residues. Germline V gives CDR1 SGHRS, CDR2 YFSETQ. V trimming: 5 bases; J trimming: 0 bases; junction bases outside the gene matches: 2. The CDR3 protein is CASRREVSTDTQYF. DNA of the CDR3: TGCGCCAGCAGGCGGGAGGTCAGCACAGATACGCAGTATTTT.

This sequence joins TRBV14 and TRBJ2-6; 7 positions agree with TRBD1. The germline V gene has CDR1 SGHDN and CDR2 FVKESK. Trimming removed 4 bases from V and 2 bases from J; junction bases left unmatched: 2. This CDR3 contains 15 residues. CDR3 sequence: CASSRQGAGANVLTF. CDR3 in DNA: TGTGCCAGCAGCCGACAGGGAGCTGGGGCCAACGTCCTGACTTTC.

This rearrangement joins TRBV2 to TRBJ2-6; no firm D call. The CDR3 contains 13 residues. Trimming stripped 8 bases from V and 3 bases from J, with 8 bases between. Germline V lookup: CDR1 SNHLY, CDR2 FYNNEI. As DNA, the CDR3 is TGTGCCAGCGACTGGGTTGGGGCCAACGTCCTGACTTTC. Translation gives CASDWVGANVLTF.

Comments on this clone: The same CDR3 is also encoded by other DNA sequences in this sample. The rearrangement links TRBV6-1 to TRBJ2-7; TRBD2 agrees at 9 bases. This CDR3 region has 16 residues. Germline loops: CDR1 MNHNS, CDR2 SASEGT. J gave up 0 bases and V 1 base, and 4 bases lay outside the gene matches. The DNA for the CDR3 is TGTGCCAGCAGTGAAGGTTTAGCGGGAGTCTCCTACGAGCAGTACTTC. Protein product: CASSEGLAGVSYEQYF.

The genes are TRBV10-3 and TRBJ2-7; 8 nucleotides match TRBD2. The junction had 12 bases not matched to a gene; V was cut back by 4 bases and J by 4 bases. This CDR3 comprises 16 residues. In germline, CDR1 is ENHRY, CDR2 SYGVKD. The CDR3 protein is CAISVGQREQLYEQYF. The CDR3 coding sequence is TGTGCCATCAGTGTTGGCCAGCGGGAGCAATTGTACGAGCAGTACTTC.

This chain links TRBV7-2 with TRBJ1-1; 7 nucleotides agree with TRBD1. V lost 5 bases and J lost 1; bases outside the gene matches: 7. The CDR3 covers 15 residues. Germline V gene sequence: CDR1 SGHTA, CDR2 FQGNSA. The CDR3 DNA follows: TGTGCCAGCAGCCCCATCGACAGGGAGAACACTGAAGCTTTCTTT. Translating it yields CASSPIDRENTEAFF.

The chain combines TRBV7-9 with TRBJ2-3; 9 positions match TRBD1. Per germline, CDR1 SEHNR and CDR2 FQNEAQ (reference sequence). V gave up 3 bases and J gave up 0 bases; unmatched junction bases: 1. The CDR3 loop spans 15 amino acids. The DNA of the CDR3 is TGTGCCAGCAGCTTGGGGACAGGGAGCACAGATACGCAGTATTTT. As protein: CASSLGTGSTDTQYF.

The CDR3, as DNA: TGTGCCAGCGGGACAGGGGCTAACTATGGCTACACCTTC. This sequence encodes CASGTGANYGYTF. The chain carries TRBV6-1 and TRBJ1-2; 10 bases match TRBD1. In germline, CDR1 is MNHNS, CDR2 SASEGT. Trimming took 8 bases from V and 0 from J; bases not matched to a gene: 0. There are 13 residues in the CDR3.

The chain uses TRBV19 and TRBJ2-1; 9 bases match TRBD2. CDR1 and CDR2 (germline): LNHDA, SQIVND (reference sequence). This CDR3 has 18 residues. Trimming at V came to 4 bases and at J to 8 bases, leaving 18 bases not matched to a gene. The CDR3 protein is CASSTPSRGLSGRHEQFF. The CDR3, as DNA: TGTGCCAGTAGTACACCCTCACGGGGGCTGAGCGGGAGGCATGAGCAGTTCTTC.

The genes are TRBV28 and TRBJ1-2; TRBD1 matches 7 bases. V lost 6 bases, J lost 5 bases, and 6 bases stayed unmatched. Germline CDR1 MDHEN, CDR2 SYDVKM. The CDR3 spans 13 residues. CDR3 in DNA: TGTGCCAGCAGACGACAGGGCGGATATGGCTACACCTTC. Translated: CASRRQGGYGYTF.

The rearrangement links TRBV30 to TRBJ1-1; no clear D gene. The germline V gene encodes CDR1 GTSNPN and CDR2 SVGIG (reference sequence). The CDR3 contains 13 residues. Trimming stripped 0 bases from V and 1 base from J, with 6 bases between. The CDR3 nucleotides are TGTGCCTGGAGTGTACAGAAGAACACTGAAGCTTTCTTT. This codes for CAWSVQKNTEAFF.

The chain links TRBV11-3 to TRBJ2-1; tentatively, D is TRBD2 (6 bases). The CDR3 is 14 residues long. The V end was cut by 4 bases, the J end by 9 bases, with 16 bases between. The germline gives CDR1 SGHNT, CDR2 YENEEA. CDR3 nucleotides: TGTGCCAGCAGCTCGGGGGATGGGGTGGGTGAGCAGTTCTTC. Residues: CASSSGDGVGEQFF.

This clone appeared once. The V gene is TRBV7-2, the J gene TRBJ1-3; TRBD1 matches at 7 bases. Germline CDR1 SGHTA, CDR2 FQGNSA. The trim removed 5 bases at V and 2 bases at J, leaving 12 bases unmatched. The CDR3 loop spans 17 amino acids. CDR3 region: CASSEASGRGAGNTIYF. The CDR3 DNA is TGTGCCAGCAGCGAAGCGTCGGGCAGGGGGGCTGGAAACACCATATATTTT.

This chain uses TRBV28 with TRBJ1-1, with 9 bases identical to TRBD1. CDR1 MDHEN and CDR2 SYDVKM come from the germline V gene. V lost 8 bases to trimming and J lost 5 bases; unmatched junction nucleotides: 9. The CDR3 consists of 14 residues. The CDR3 spells CASGKMTGGTEAFF. In nucleotides, the CDR3 is TGTGCCAGCGGAAAAATGACAGGGGGGACTGAAGCTTTCTTT.

The chain links TRBV30 to TRBJ1-5, with 7 positions matching TRBD1. The junction had 15 bases not matched to a gene; V was cut back by 5 bases and J by 11 bases. The germline V gene has CDR1 GTSNPN and CDR2 SVGIG (reference sequence). The CDR3 has 14 residues. In DNA, the CDR3 is TGTGCCTGGGGGGGGACAGAACGGCCCGAGGCCCAGCATTTT. The encoded protein is CAWGGTERPEAQHF.

This clone was seen only a few times. The chain combines TRBV2 with TRBJ2-7; D might be TRBD1 (5 bases). The CDR3 loop spans 15 amino acids. The V and J ends lost 7 bases and 2 bases respectively, with 18 bases between them. Germline V CDR1 and CDR2: SNHLY, FYNNEI. CDR3 sequence: CASNASPRATYEQYF. CDR3 nucleotide sequence: TGTGCCAGCAATGCCTCTCCCAGGGCAACCTACGAGCAGTACTTC.

The chain joins TRBV29-1 to TRBJ1-2; D not resolved. The V and J ends lost 6 bases and 7 bases respectively, with 15 bases between them. This CDR3 has 12 amino acids. Germline V CDR1 and CDR2: SQVTM, ANQGSEA. The CDR3 region has the DNA TGCAGCGTCGTGACGGCCCGGGGTGGCTACACCTTC. This gives the protein CSVVTARGGYTF.

The J gene is TRBJ2-3, the V gene TRBV7-3; 8 bases fit TRBD2. The V gene's germline CDR1 is SGHTA and CDR2 FQGTGA. The CDR3 has 15 residues. Unmatched junction bases numbered 9, after V lost 5 bases and J lost 5 bases. The CDR3 coding sequence is TGTGCCAGCAGCGCTCTCGGGAGGGTGTTAGATACGCAGTATTTT. It yields the protein CASSALGRVLDTQYF.

The chain employs TRBV7-9 and TRBJ1-4; 7 bases agree with TRBD1. Trimming at V came to 0 bases and at J to 7 bases, leaving 5 bases not matched to a gene. Germline V lookup: CDR1 SEHNR, CDR2 FQNEAQ (reference sequence). The CDR3 runs 15 residues. The CDR3 sequence is CASSLAQGEAEKLFF. CDR3 nucleotide sequence: TGTGCCAGCAGCTTAGCGCAGGGGGAGGCTGAAAAACTGTTTTTT.

The chain combines TRBV5-4 with TRBJ2-1, with 9 bases aligning to TRBD1. There are 15 residues in the CDR3. Germline CDR1 SGHNT, CDR2 YYREEE (reference sequence). With 3 bases clipped from V and 7 bases from J, the junction kept 8 bases outside the gene matches. CDR3 amino acids: CASSWPPQGANEQFF. CDR3 DNA sequence: TGTGCCAGCAGCTGGCCCCCACAGGGGGCAAATGAGCAGTTCTTC. Based on the CDR3 plus reference TRBV5-4 and TRBJ2-1, the full variable domain is ETGVTQSPTHLIKTRGQQVTLRCSSQSGHNTVSWYQQALGQGPQFIFQYYREEENGRGNFPPRFSGLQFPNYSSELNVNALELDDSALYLCASSWPPQGANEQFFGPGTRLTVL.

This clone was recorded once. V is TRBV6-5 and J is TRBJ1-4, with unresolved D. Germline V CDR1 and CDR2: MNHEY, SVGAGI. The CDR3 is 10 residues long. V shed 8 bases and J shed 7 bases, with 5 bases lying between them. The CDR3 is CASGSEKLFF. CDR3 sequence (DNA): TGTGCCAGCGGCAGTGAAAAACTGTTTTTT.